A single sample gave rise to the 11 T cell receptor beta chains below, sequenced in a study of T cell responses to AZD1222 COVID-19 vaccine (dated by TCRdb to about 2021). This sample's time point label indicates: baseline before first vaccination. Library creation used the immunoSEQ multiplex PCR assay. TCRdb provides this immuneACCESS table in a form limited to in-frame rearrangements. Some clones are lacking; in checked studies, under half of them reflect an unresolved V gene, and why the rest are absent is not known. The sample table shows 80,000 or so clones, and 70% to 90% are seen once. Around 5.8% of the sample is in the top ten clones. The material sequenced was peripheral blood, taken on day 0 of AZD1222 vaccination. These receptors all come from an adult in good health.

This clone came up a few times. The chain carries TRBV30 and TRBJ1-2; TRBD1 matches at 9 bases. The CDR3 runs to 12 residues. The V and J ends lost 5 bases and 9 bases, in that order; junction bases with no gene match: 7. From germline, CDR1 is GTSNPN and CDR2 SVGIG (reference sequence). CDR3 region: CAWVGGQGSYTF. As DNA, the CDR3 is TGTGCCTGGGTAGGGGGACAGGGAAGCTACACCTTC.

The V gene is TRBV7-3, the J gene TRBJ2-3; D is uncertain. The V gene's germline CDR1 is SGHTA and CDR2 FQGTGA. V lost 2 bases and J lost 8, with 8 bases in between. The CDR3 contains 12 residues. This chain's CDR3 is CASSLYIGTQYF. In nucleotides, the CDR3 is TGTGCCAGCAGCTTATATATCGGTACGCAGTATTTT.

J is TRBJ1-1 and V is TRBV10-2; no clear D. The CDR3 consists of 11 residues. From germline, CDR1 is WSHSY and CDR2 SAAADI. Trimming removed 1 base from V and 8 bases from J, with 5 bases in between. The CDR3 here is CASSEYREAFF. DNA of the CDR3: TGCGCCAGCAGTGAGTACCGGGAAGCTTTCTTT.

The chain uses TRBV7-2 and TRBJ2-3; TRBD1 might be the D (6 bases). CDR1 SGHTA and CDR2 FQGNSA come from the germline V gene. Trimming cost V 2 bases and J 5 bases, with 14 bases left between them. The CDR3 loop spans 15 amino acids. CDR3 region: CASSLRTGYGDTQYF. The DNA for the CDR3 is TGTGCCAGCAGCTTAAGAACAGGGTATGGAGATACGCAGTATTTT.

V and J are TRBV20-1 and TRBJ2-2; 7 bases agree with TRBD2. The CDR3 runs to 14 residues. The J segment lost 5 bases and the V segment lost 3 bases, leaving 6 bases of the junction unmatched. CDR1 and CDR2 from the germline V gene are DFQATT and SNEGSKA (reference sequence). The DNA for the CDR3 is TGCAGTGCTAGTGGAGCGGGGCGGACCGGGGAGCTGTTTTTT. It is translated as CSASGAGRTGELFF.

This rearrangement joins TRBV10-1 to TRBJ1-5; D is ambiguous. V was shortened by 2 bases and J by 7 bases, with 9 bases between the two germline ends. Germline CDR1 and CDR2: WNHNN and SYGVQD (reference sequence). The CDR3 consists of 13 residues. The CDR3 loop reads CASSEDLDQPQHF. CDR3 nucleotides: TGCGCCAGCAGTGAGGACCTGGACCAGCCCCAGCATTTT.

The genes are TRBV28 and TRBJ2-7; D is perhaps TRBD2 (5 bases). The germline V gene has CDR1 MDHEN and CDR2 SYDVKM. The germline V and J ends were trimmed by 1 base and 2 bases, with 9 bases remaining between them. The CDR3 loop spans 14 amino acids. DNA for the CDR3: TGTGCCAGCAGTTTATCGGGATTCCCCTACGAGCAGTACTTC. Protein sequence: CASSLSGFPYEQYF.

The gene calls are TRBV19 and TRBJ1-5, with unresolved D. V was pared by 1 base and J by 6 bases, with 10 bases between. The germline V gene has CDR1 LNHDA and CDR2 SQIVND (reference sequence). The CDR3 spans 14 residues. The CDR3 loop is CASSIGWAGQPQHF. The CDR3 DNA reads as TGTGCCAGTAGTATAGGTTGGGCGGGTCAGCCCCAGCATTTT. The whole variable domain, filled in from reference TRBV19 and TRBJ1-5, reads DGGITQSPKYLFRKEGQNVTLSCEQNLNHDAMYWYRQDPGQGLRLIYYSQIVNDFQKGDIAEGYSVSREKKESFPLTVTSAQKNPTAFYLCASSIGWAGQPQHFGDGTRLSIL.

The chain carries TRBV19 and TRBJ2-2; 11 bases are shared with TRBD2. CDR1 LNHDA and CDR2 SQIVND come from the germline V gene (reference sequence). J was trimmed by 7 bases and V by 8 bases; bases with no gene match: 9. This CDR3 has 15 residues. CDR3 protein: CASEVAGGPDGELFF. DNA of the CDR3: TGTGCCAGTGAAGTAGCGGGGGGGCCGGACGGGGAGCTGTTTTTT.

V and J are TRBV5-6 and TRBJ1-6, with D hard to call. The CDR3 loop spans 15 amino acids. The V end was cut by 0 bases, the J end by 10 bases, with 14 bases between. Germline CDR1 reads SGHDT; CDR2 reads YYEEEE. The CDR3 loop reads CASSLASGSDSPLHF. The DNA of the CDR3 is TGTGCCAGCAGCTTGGCATCAGGATCTGACTCACCCCTCCACTTT.

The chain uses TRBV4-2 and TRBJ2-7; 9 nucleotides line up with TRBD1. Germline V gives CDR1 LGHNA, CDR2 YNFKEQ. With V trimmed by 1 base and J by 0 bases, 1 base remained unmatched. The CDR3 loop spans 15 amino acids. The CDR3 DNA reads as TGTGCCAGCAGCCAAGGGACAGGGGACTCCTACGAGCAGTACTTC. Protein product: CASSQGTGDSYEQYF.